This TCR beta chain was found in a study of human T cells and chemical hapten exposure. Study-level background: Minor pooled library volume differences mainly drove per-sample TCR yield variation.

Library construction involved attaching unique molecular identifiers to individual cDNA molecules, which allowed quantitative, reproducible TCR counting. In the source study's methods: Counting gave a median of around 89,000 TCRs per sample, with values ranging from about 23,224 to 690,600. TCRdb processed the 5' RACE reads anew with MiXCR; each CDR3 protein has one entry. The V and J calls here are based on TCRdb, not the publication. The table has 130,000 or so distinct CDR3 sequences, approximately 4% seen once. V was pared by 5 bases and J by 0 bases, with 13 bases between. CDR1 and CDR2 from the germline V gene are SEHNR and FQNEAQ (reference sequence). The CDR3 has 15 residues. This clonotype was seen at least ten times. Its antigen is not known. General study points: TCRs above 1 in 1000 frequency did not change with DPC sensitization.

Unfractionated whole blood yielded total RNA. The V and J genes are TRBV7-9 and TRBJ1-1; perhaps TRBD1 as D (6 bases). This TCR derives from a female donor in good health. The CDR3 DNA reads TGTGCCAGCAGCACAGGGTCCTCCATGAACACTGAAGCTTTCTTT. Translation: CASSTGSSMNTEAFF. Looking up the rest from reference TRBV7-9 and TRBJ1-1 gives the full variable domain: DTGVSQNPRHKITKRGQNVTFRCDPISEHNRLYWYRQTLGQGPEFLTYFQNEAQLEKSRLLSDRFSAERPKGSFSTLEIQRTEQGDSAMYLCASSTGSSMNTEAFFGQGTRLTVV.